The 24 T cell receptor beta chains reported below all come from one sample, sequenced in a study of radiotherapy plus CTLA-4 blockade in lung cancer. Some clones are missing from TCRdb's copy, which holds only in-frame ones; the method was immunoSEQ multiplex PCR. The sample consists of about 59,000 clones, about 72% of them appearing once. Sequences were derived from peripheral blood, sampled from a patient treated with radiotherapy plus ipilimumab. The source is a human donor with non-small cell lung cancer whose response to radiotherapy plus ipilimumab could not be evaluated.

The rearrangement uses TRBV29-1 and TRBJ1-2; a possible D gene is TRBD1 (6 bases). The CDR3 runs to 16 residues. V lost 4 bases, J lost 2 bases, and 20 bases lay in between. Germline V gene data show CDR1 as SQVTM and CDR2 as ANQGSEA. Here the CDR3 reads CSVVPRGTHANYGYTF. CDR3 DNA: TGCAGCGTTGTCCCAAGGGGGACACATGCGAACTATGGCTACACCTTC.

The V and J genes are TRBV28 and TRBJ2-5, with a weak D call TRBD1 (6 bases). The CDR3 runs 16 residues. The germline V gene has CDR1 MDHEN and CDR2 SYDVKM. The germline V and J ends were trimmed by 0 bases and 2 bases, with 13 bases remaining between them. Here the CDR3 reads CASSLWGRGLQETQYF. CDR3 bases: TGTGCCAGCAGTTTATGGGGCAGGGGTCTACAAGAGACCCAGTACTTC.

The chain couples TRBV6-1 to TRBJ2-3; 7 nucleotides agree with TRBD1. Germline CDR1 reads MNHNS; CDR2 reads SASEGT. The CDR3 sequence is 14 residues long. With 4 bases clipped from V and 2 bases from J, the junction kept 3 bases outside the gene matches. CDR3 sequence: CASSGQGLTDTQYF. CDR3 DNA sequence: TGTGCCAGCAGTGGACAGGGTCTCACAGATACGCAGTATTTT.

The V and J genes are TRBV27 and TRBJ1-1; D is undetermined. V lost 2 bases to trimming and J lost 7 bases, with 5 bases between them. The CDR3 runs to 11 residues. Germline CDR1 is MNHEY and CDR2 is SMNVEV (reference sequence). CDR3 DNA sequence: TGTGCCAGCAGTTTAGGGCGTGAAGCTTTCTTT. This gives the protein CASSLGREAFF.

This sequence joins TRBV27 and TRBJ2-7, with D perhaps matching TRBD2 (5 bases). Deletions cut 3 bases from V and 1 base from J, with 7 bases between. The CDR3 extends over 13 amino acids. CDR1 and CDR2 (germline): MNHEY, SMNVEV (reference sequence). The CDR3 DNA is TGTGCCAGCAGTTTGGGAGATTCCTACGAGCAGTACTTC. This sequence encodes CASSLGDSYEQYF.

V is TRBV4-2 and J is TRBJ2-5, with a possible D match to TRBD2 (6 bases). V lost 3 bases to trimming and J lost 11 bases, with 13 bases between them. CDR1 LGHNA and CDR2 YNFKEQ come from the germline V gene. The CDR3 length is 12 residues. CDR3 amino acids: CASSHRRGEQYF. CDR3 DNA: TGTGCCAGCAGCCACCGCCGCGGGGAGCAGTACTTC.

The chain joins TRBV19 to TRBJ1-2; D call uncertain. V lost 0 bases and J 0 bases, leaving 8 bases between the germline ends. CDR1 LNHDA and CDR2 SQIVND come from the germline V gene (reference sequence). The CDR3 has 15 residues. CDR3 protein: CASSIDQHTNYGYTF. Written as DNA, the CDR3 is TGTGCCAGTAGTATAGATCAACACACTAACTATGGCTACACCTTC.

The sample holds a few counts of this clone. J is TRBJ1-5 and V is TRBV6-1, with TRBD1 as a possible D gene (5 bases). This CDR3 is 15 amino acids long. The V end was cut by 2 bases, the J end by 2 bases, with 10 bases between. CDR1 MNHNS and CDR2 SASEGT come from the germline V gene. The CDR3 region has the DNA TGTGCCAGCAGTGAATGGGAAGGGGGCAATCAGCCCCAGCATTTT. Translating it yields CASSEWEGGNQPQHF.

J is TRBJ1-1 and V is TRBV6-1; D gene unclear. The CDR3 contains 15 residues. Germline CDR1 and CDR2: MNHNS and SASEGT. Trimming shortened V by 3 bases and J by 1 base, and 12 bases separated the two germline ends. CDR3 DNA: TGTGCCAGCAGTGATCGGTGGGCAGCGAACACTGAAGCTTTCTTT. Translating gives CASSDRWAANTEAFF.

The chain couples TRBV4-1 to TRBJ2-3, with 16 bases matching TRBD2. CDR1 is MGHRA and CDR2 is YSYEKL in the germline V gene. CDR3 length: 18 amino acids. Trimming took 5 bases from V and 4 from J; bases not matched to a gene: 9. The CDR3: CASSRGLAGGRTADTQYF. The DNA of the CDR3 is TGCGCCAGCAGCAGGGGACTAGCGGGGGGGAGGACCGCAGATACGCAGTATTTT.

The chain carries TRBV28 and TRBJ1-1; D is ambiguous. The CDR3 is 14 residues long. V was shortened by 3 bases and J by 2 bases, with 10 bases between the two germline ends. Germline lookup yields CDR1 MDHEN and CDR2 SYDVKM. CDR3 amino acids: CASSFSPFNTEAFF. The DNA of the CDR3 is TGTGCCAGCAGTTTTTCTCCTTTTAACACTGAAGCTTTCTTT.

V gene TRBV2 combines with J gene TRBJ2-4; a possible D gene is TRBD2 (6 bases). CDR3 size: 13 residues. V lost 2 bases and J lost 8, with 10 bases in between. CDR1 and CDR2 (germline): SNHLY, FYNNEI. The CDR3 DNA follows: TGTGCCAGCAGTGAAATCAGGGAGGACATTCAGTACTTC. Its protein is CASSEIREDIQYF.

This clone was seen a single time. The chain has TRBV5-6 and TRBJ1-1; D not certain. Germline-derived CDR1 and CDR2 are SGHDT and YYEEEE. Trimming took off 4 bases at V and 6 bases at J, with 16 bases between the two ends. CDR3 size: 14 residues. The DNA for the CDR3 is TGTGCCAGCAGCAAGCCTCCCGGTCGGGCTGAAGCTTTCTTT. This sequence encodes CASSKPPGRAEAFF.

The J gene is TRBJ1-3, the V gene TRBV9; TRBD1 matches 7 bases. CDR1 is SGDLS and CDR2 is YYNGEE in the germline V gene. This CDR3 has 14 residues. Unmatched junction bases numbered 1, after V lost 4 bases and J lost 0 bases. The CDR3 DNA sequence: TGTGCCAGCAGCAGACAGGGCTCTGGAAACACCATATATTTT. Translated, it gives CASSRQGSGNTIYF. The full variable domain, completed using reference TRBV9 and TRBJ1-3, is DSGVTQTPKHLITATGQRVTLRCSPRSGDLSVYWYQQSLDQGLQFLIQYYNGEERAKGNILERFSAQQFPDLHSELNLSSLELGDSALYFCASSRQGSGNTIYFGEGSWLTVV.

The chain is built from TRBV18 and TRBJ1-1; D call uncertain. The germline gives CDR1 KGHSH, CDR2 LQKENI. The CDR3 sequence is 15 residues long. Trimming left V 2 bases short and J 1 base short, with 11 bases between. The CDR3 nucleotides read TGTGCCAGCTCACCAACACAGACCACGAACACTGAAGCTTTCTTT. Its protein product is CASSPTQTTNTEAFF.

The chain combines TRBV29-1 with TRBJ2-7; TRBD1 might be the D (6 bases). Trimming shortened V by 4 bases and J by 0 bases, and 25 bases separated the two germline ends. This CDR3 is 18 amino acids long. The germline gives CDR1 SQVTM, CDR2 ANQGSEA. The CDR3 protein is CSVGFWVGRGILSYEQYF. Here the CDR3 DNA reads TGCAGCGTTGGGTTTTGGGTGGGAAGGGGGATACTCTCCTACGAGCAGTACTTC.

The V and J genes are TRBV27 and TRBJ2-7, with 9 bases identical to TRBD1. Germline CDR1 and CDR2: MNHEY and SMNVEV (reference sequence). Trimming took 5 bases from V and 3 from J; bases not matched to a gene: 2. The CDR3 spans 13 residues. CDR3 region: CASSGTGSYEQYF. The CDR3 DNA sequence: TGTGCCAGCAGTGGGACAGGGAGCTACGAGCAGTACTTC.

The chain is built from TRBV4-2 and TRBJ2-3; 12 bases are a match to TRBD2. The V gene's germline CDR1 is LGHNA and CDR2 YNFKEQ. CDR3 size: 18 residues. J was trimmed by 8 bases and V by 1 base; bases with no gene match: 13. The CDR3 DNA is TGTGCCAGCAGCCAAGGTGGGACTAGCGGGCGGGGCCCGGGTACGCAGTATTTT. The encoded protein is CASSQGGTSGRGPGTQYF.

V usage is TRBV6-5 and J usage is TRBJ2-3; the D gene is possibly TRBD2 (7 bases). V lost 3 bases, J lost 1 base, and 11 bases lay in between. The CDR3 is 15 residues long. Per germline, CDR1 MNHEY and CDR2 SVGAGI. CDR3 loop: CASSYRGARTDTQYF. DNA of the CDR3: TGTGCCAGCAGTTATCGGGGGGCGCGCACAGATACGCAGTATTTT.

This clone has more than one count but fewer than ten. The CDR3 nucleotides are TGTGCCAGTAGTATGGGTCAGGGTAGGGGCTACACCTTC. Translation: CASSMGQGRGYTF. This chain connects TRBV19 to TRBJ1-2, with TRBD1 as a possible D gene (5 bases). The V gene's germline CDR1 is LNHDA and CDR2 SQIVND (reference sequence). The CDR3 extends over 13 amino acids. Trimming took off 3 bases at V and 8 bases at J, with 13 bases between the two ends.

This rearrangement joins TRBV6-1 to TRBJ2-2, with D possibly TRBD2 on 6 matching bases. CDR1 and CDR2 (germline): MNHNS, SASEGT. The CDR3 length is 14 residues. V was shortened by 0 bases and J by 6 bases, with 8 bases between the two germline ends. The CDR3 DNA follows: TGTGCCAGCAGTGAAGCGCGGGGAGCCGGGGAGCTGTTTTTT. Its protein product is CASSEARGAGELFF.

CDR3 bases: TGTGCCAGCAGCTTAAATACAGTTCAAGCTTTCTTT. Its protein is CASSLNTVQAFF. V usage is TRBV5-6 and J usage is TRBJ1-1; D ambiguous. Looked up from germline, CDR1 is SGHDT and CDR2 is YYEEEE. The CDR3 is 12 amino acids. V lost 2 bases, J lost 9 bases, and 11 bases lay in between.

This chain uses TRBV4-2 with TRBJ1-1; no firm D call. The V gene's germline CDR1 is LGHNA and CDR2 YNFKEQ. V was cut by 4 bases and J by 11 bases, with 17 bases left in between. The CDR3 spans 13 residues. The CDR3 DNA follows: TGTGCCAGCAGCCGTACCTACGGGGATCCGGCTTTCTTT. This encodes CASSRTYGDPAFF.

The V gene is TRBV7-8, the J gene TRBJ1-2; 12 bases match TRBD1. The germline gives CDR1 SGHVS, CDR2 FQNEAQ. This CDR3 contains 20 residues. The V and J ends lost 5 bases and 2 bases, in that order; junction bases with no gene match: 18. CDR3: CASSLPGQGAFEWGNYGYTF. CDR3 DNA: TGTGCCAGCAGCCTGCCGGGACAGGGGGCTTTTGAATGGGGCAACTATGGCTACACCTTC.